This entry lists 13 T cell receptor beta chains sequenced from one sample in a study of OX40 agonist ivuxolimab in advanced cancers. The repertoire was sequenced with immunoSEQ multiplex PCR; TCRdb's copy has only in-frame clones and lacks some. The sample lists about 67,000 clones, around 80% seen once, with under 9.5% in the top ten. Source: CD4+ or CD8+ T cells sorted from blood, taken in a trial of the OX40 agonist ivuxolimab. The source of these receptors is an adult with an advanced solid tumor such as melanoma, head and neck, liver or kidney cancer.

The chain links TRBV6-5 to TRBJ2-3; TRBD1 is a possible D gene (6 bases). With 5 bases removed from V and 0 bases from J, the gap between germline ends came to 12 bases. CDR1 is MNHEY, CDR2 SVGAGI, per germline. The CDR3 has 15 residues. The CDR3 protein is CASSRQGQSTDTQYF. The CDR3 region has the DNA TGTGCCAGCAGTCGTCAGGGGCAAAGCACAGATACGCAGTATTTT.

The V call is TRBV4-1, the J call TRBJ2-7; TRBD1 agrees at 9 bases. Trimming cost V 4 bases and J 5 bases; bases outside gene matches: 9. Germline loops: CDR1 MGHRA, CDR2 YSYEKL. The CDR3 is made up of 15 amino acids. The CDR3 bases are TGCGCCAGCAGCCCACTCACAGGGGGCAGGGACGAGCAGTACTTC. Its translation: CASSPLTGGRDEQYF.

This clone was observed a single time. The chain is built from TRBV5-4 and TRBJ2-5; 10 positions agree with TRBD2. Germline CDR1 and CDR2: SGHNT and YYREEE (reference sequence). The CDR3 sequence is 15 residues long. V trimming: 4 bases; J trimming: 5 bases; junction bases outside the gene matches: 8. CDR3 residues: CASSGTGTSVETQYF. The DNA of the CDR3 is TGTGCCAGCAGCGGTACCGGGACTAGCGTGGAGACCCAGTACTTC.

The chain joins TRBV2 to TRBJ2-3; D is perhaps TRBD1 (5 bases). This CDR3 contains 14 residues. Trimming shortened V by 4 bases and J by 2 bases, and 10 bases separated the two germline ends. Germline CDR1 SNHLY, CDR2 FYNNEI. The CDR3 DNA is TGTGCCAGCAGTGCTGCAGGGTACACAGATACGCAGTATTTT. It translates to CASSAAGYTDTQYF.

This rearrangement joins TRBV7-9 to TRBJ1-1; D ambiguous. The V and J ends lost 5 bases and 0 bases respectively, with 10 bases between them. CDR1 and CDR2 (germline): SEHNR, FQNEAQ (reference sequence). There are 14 residues in the CDR3. As DNA, the CDR3 is TGTGCCAGCAGCCCAAAAGGGATGAACACTGAAGCTTTCTTT. Its protein is CASSPKGMNTEAFF.

CDR3 nucleotide sequence: TGCGCCAGCAGCCCCGGACAGGGGGTAAGCTATGGCTACACCTTC. Translation: CASSPGQGVSYGYTF. V usage is TRBV5-1 and J usage is TRBJ1-2; 10 bases line up with TRBD1. Trimming took 4 bases from V and 4 from J; bases not matched to a gene: 7. This CDR3 comprises 15 residues. Germline lookup yields CDR1 SGHRS and CDR2 YFSETQ. Full variable domain (remainder filled in from reference TRBV5-1 and TRBJ1-2): KAGVTQTPRYLIKTRGQQVTLSCSPISGHRSVSWYQQTPGQGLQFLFEYFSETQRNKGNFPGRFSGRQFSNSRSEMNVSTLELGDSALYLCASSPGQGVSYGYTFGSGTRLTVV.

The rearrangement links TRBV5-1 to TRBJ2-4; D is undetermined. Germline V lookup: CDR1 SGHRS, CDR2 YFSETQ. CDR3 length: 15 residues. V was shortened by 1 base and J by 6 bases, with 14 bases between the two germline ends. For the CDR3, the DNA is TGCGCCAGCAGCTTGTCACGGAACGAGGCAAACATTCAGTACTTC. It encodes CASSLSRNEANIQYF.

The CDR3 nucleotides read TGCGCCAGCAGCCAACCCCCCACTGCTAGCTCCTACAATGAGCAGTTCTTC. This encodes CASSQPPTASSYNEQFF. The rearrangement joins TRBV5-1 to TRBJ2-1; the D is unclear. The CDR3 is made up of 17 amino acids. The V and J ends lost 4 bases and 0 bases respectively, with 17 bases between them. The V gene's germline CDR1 is SGHRS and CDR2 YFSETQ.

The chain combines TRBV5-4 with TRBJ2-3; D unclear. The CDR3 totals 13 residues. V lost 4 bases and J lost 2, with 8 bases in between. Germline loops: CDR1 SGHNT, CDR2 YYREEE (reference sequence). CDR3 coding DNA: TGTGCCAGCAGCCTGTATTTCACAGATACGCAGTATTTT. Protein: CASSLYFTDTQYF.

The chain employs TRBV30 and TRBJ2-6, with D perhaps TRBD1 (6 bases). CDR3 length: 15 amino acids. V was pared by 1 base and J by 0 bases, with 7 bases between. Per germline, CDR1 GTSNPN and CDR2 SVGIG (reference sequence). For the CDR3, the DNA is TGTGCCTGGAGTGGGGACATCTCTGGGGCCAACGTCCTGACTTTC. Translated, it gives CAWSGDISGANVLTF.

The V gene is TRBV18, the J gene TRBJ2-1; tentative D call: TRBD1 (5 bases). V was pared by 3 bases and J by 8 bases, with 14 bases between. The CDR3 sequence is 14 residues long. The germline V gene encodes CDR1 KGHSH and CDR2 LQKENI. As DNA, the CDR3 is TGTGCCAGCTCACCGGGGCAAAGGAGCGATGAGCAGTTCTTC. Protein product: CASSPGQRSDEQFF.

The chain links TRBV2 to TRBJ1-5; 10 nucleotides align to TRBD1. The trim removed 1 base at V and 6 bases at J, leaving 3 bases unmatched. The CDR3 is 15 amino acids. Germline lookup yields CDR1 SNHLY and CDR2 FYNNEI. As DNA, the CDR3 is TGTGCCAGCAGTGAAGGACAGGGGGCTGTTCAGCCCCAGCATTTT. Its translation is CASSEGQGAVQPQHF.

This clone was counted once. The chain employs TRBV30 and TRBJ2-1; D is undetermined. V was pared by 3 bases and J by 0 bases, with 12 bases between. The CDR3 loop spans 15 amino acids. Germline CDR1 is GTSNPN and CDR2 is SVGIG (reference sequence). The CDR3 spells CAWSTARSSYNEQFF. CDR3 nucleotides: TGTGCCTGGAGCACCGCCAGGAGCTCCTACAATGAGCAGTTCTTC.